These T cell receptor beta chains were read from a single sample in a study of naive and memory T cell subsets. TCRdb re-derived calls from the 5' RACE reads in MiXCR, one entry per CDR3 protein. The sample holds about 22,000 distinct CDR3 sequences, 3.5% to 5% seen once. The receptors were gathered from a male donor in good health. Both conserved end residues are part of each CDR3. Each record gives: clone size, J gene, V gene, D gene, CDR3 length, CDR3 DNA, CDR3 protein. The D gene is left open where the match is weak. Only some rows state a clone size, as once, few, many or a class for expanded clones.

many,TRBJ2-5,TRBV20-1,NA,14,TGCAGTGCTATGACCGGGAGTAGGGGGGAGACCCAGTACTTC,CSAMTGSRGETQYF
NA,TRBJ1-1,TRBV11-2,NA,13,TGTGCCAGCAGCTTAGGGGGGGCCGCTGAAGCTTTCTTT,CASSLGGAAEAFF
many,TRBJ2-2,TRBV13,NA,15,TGTGCCAGCAGCTCCGTGGGGCTTCTGGCCGGGGAGCTGTTTTTT,CASSSVGLLAGELFF
many,TRBJ2-3,TRBV27,NA,15,TGTGCCAGCAGTTTCGGATCCCTAGGGACAGATACGCAGTATTTT,CASSFGSLGTDTQYF
many,TRBJ2-2,TRBV29-1,NA,14,TGCAGCGCCCGAAGAACAGGCGGTACCGGGGAGCTGTTTTTT,CSARRTGGTGELFF
many,TRBJ2-1,TRBV27,NA,16,TGTGCCAGCAGTTCTTCACCCGAGAGCTCCTACAATGAGCAGTTCTTC,CASSSSPESSYNEQFF
many,TRBJ2-1,TRBV6-2/TRBV6-3,NA,17,TGTGCCAGCAGTTACTCGACGCGGGGCACGACCTACAATGAGCAGTTCTTC,CASSYSTRGTTYNEQFF
few,TRBJ1-4,TRBV12-3/TRBV12-4,TRBD1,17,TGTGCCAGCACCCGCGAGGGACAGCTAATTCGTAGCGAAAAACTGTTTTTT,CASTREGQLIRSEKLFF
many,TRBJ2-1,TRBV27,NA,15,TGTGCCAGCAGTTTGTCGGACGCTCCATACAATGAGCAGTTCTTC,CASSLSDAPYNEQFF
many,TRBJ1-5,TRBV21-1,NA,17,TGTGCCAGCACCCTACCGGACGGTGATGATAGCAATCAGCCCCAGCATTTT,CASTLPDGDDSNQPQHF
many,TRBJ2-5,TRBV12-3/TRBV12-4,NA,13,TGTGCCAGCAGTTCCCGGTCCCAAGAGACCCAGTACTTC,CASSSRSQETQYF
many,TRBJ1-5,TRBV4-2,NA,15,TGTGCCAGCAGCCAAGATGTGACGATAAATCAGCCCCAGCATTTT,CASSQDVTINQPQHF
many,TRBJ2-5,TRBV7-7,NA,15,TGTGCTAGCAGCTTTAGTGGAAGCGTTACGGAGACCCAGTACTTC,CASSFSGSVTETQYF
many,TRBJ2-7,TRBV28,NA,11,TGTGCCAGCAGTTTATTCTACGAGCAGTACTTC,CASSLFYEQYF
many,TRBJ2-7,TRBV6-2/TRBV6-3,NA,12,TGTGCCAGCAGTCCAACAGGCTACGAGCAGTACTTC,CASSPTGYEQYF
many,TRBJ1-1,TRBV11-3,NA,13,TGTGCCAGCAGCTTAAGCAGCGGGGCGGAAGCTTTCTTT,CASSLSSGAEAFF
many,TRBJ2-1,TRBV6-2/TRBV6-3,NA,14,TGTGCCAGCAGCGAACACTACTCCTACAATGAGCAGTTCTTC,CASSEHYSYNEQFF
few,TRBJ2-3,TRBV7-2,NA,15,TGTGCCAGCAGCTTAGTACTGCAGCGCGCAGATACGCAGTATTTT,CASSLVLQRADTQYF
many,TRBJ2-3,TRBV5-1,NA,16,TGCGCCAGCAGCTTGGAACACCAGTCTAGCACAGATACGCAGTATTTT,CASSLEHQSSTDTQYF
many,TRBJ2-5,TRBV12-3/TRBV12-4,TRBD2,15,TGTGCCAGCGGGGCGAAAGGGACTAGCAGGGAGACCCAGTACTTC,CASGAKGTSRETQYF
many,TRBJ2-4,TRBV20-1,NA,15,TGCAGCCTCGGGGCGGACTCTCTAGCCAAAAACATTCAGTACTTC,CSLGADSLAKNIQYF
many,TRBJ1-1,TRBV15,NA,13,TGTGCCACCAGCATGACAGTGAACACTGAAGCTTTCTTT,CATSMTVNTEAFF
few,TRBJ2-5,TRBV11-2,TRBD2,16,TGTGCCAGCAGCTTAGTTGGGAGGGCTTACCAAGAGACCCAGTACTTC,CASSLVGRAYQETQYF
many,TRBJ2-5,TRBV5-1,NA,13,TGCGCCAGCAGCCCTCTCCTGGGAGAGACCCAGTACTTC,CASSPLLGETQYF
many,TRBJ2-7,TRBV27,TRBD2,15,TGTGCCAGCAGTTATGGCGGGGGAAGGACCTACGAGCAGTACTTC,CASSYGGGRTYEQYF
many,TRBJ2-1,TRBV7-2,TRBD1,13,TGTGCCAGCAGCTCGGACAGGGGCAATGAGCAGTTCTTC,CASSSDRGNEQFF
many,TRBJ2-7,TRBV11-2,NA,14,TGTGCCAGCAGCTTAGATTATAGCGCCCACGAGCAGTACTTC,CASSLDYSAHEQYF
NA,TRBJ2-6,TRBV20-1,NA,15,TGCAGTGCTAGAGATCGCGGTTCTGGGGCCAACGTCCTGACTTTC,CSARDRGSGANVLTF
many,TRBJ1-2,TRBV7-2,NA,16,TGTGCCAGCAGCCAATTTGTCGGATTGGCTAACTATGGCTACACCTTC,CASSQFVGLANYGYTF
NA,TRBJ2-3,TRBV6-5,TRBD2,15,TGTGCCAGCAGTCCTTCCGGACTAGCGGGGAGTACGCAGTATTTT,CASSPSGLAGSTQYF
many,TRBJ1-3,TRBV12-3/TRBV12-4,NA,14,TGTGCCAGCAGTCGATCCGGGGGCCGGGTGACCATATATTTT,CASSRSGGRVTIYF
NA,TRBJ1-2,TRBV2,NA,13,TGTGCCAGCAGACAACAGGTTACGGAAGGCTACACCTTC,CASRQQVTEGYTF
many,TRBJ1-5,TRBV28,TRBD1,16,TGTGCCAGCAGGGACCCGGGACAGGGTGACAATCAGCCCCAGCATTTT,CASRDPGQGDNQPQHF
many,TRBJ1-2,TRBV5-1,TRBD1,16,TGCGCCAGCACGGGTGGACAGGGGGGATCTAACTATGGCTACACCTTC,CASTGGQGGSNYGYTF
many,TRBJ2-7,TRBV9,TRBD2,15,TGTGCCAGCAGCGCGGGACTAGCGCTCTCCTACGAGCAGTACTTC,CASSAGLALSYEQYF
many,TRBJ2-5,TRBV7-2,NA,16,TGTGCCAGCAGCTTAGTTCTGGCCACATTCGGAGAGACCCAGTACTTC,CASSLVLATFGETQYF
NA,TRBJ1-4,TRBV9,TRBD1,15,TGTGCCAGCAGCCGACTGGGACAGGGGAGCGAAAAACTGTTTTTT,CASSRLGQGSEKLFF
many,TRBJ2-7,TRBV29-1,TRBD1,13,TGCAGCGTTGCGGGACAGGGGTCCCACGAGCAGTACTTC,CSVAGQGSHEQYF
many,TRBJ2-5,TRBV2,TRBD2,15,TGTGCCAGCAGCGAGGAACTAGCGGGGAAAGAGACCCAGTACTTC,CASSEELAGKETQYF
many,TRBJ2-7,TRBV4-3,TRBD2,14,TGCGCCAGCAGCCAATCTAGCGGGGGGGACGAGCAGTACTTC,CASSQSSGGDEQYF
many,TRBJ2-1,TRBV28,NA,15,TGTGCCAGCAGTAAAATTGAAGAACTCTACAATGAGCAGTTCTTC,CASSKIEELYNEQFF
many,TRBJ2-5,TRBV7-9,NA,12,TGTGCCAGCAGCCCCCGCCAAGAGACCCAGTACTTC,CASSPRQETQYF
NA,TRBJ2-3,TRBV6-5,NA,13,TGTGCCAGCAGTTACGACAGCACAGATACGCAGTATTTT,CASSYDSTDTQYF
NA,TRBJ2-7,TRBV2,NA,11,TGTGCCAGCAGTGCCGCCTACGAGCAGTACTTC,CASSAAYEQYF
many,TRBJ2-7,TRBV29-1,NA,13,TGCAGCGCCACGGACGGGTACTCCTACGAGCAGTACTTC,CSATDGYSYEQYF
many,TRBJ2-3,TRBV7-9,NA,21,TGTGCCAGCACCATACCCCGGTTCAGGGATGGCTCAAGTGAAGACACAGATACGCAGTATTTT,CASTIPRFRDGSSEDTDTQYF
few,TRBJ2-1,TRBV9,NA,19,TGTGCCAGCAGCGCCCCGGACCGGGACCTCCGGAGCTCCTACAATGAGCAGTTCTTC,CASSAPDRDLRSSYNEQFF
many,TRBJ2-3,TRBV9,NA,14,TGTGCCAGCAGCATTCGACTCGGCACAGATACGCAGTATTTT,CASSIRLGTDTQYF
many,TRBJ2-1,TRBV15,NA,14,TGTGCCACCAGCGGCGGGACAGAGATAAATGAGCAGTTCTTC,CATSGGTEINEQFF
many,TRBJ1-1,TRBV30,NA,12,TGTGCCTGGAGTGTACGGGCAGGCGAAGCTTTCTTT,CAWSVRAGEAFF
many,TRBJ2-1,TRBV12-3/TRBV12-4,NA,14,TGTGCCAGCAGCCCGACGGGCTCAACTAATGAGCAGTTCTTC,CASSPTGSTNEQFF
many,TRBJ2-3,TRBV11-2,TRBD2,15,TGTGCCAGCAGCAACCAGCGGGGGCGTACAGATACGCAGTATTTT,CASSNQRGRTDTQYF
many,TRBJ2-1,TRBV19,NA,11,TGTGCCAGTAGTATTAGTAATGAGCAGTTCTTC,CASSISNEQFF
NA,TRBJ2-3,TRBV29-1,NA,14,TGCAGCGTTTTCCGAGGGAGTAACACAGATACGCAGTATTTT,CSVFRGSNTDTQYF
many,TRBJ1-6,TRBV7-9,NA,13,TGTGCCAGCAGCCTCTCCGGAGATTCACCCCTCCACTTT,CASSLSGDSPLHF
many,TRBJ2-7,TRBV7-8,NA,12,TGTGCCAGCAGCCTGTGGGACCTCGAGCAGTACTTC,CASSLWDLEQYF
many,TRBJ2-1,TRBV10-3,TRBD2,16,TGTGCCATCAGCCCCCATCGGGACGGGGGGTATAATGAGCAGTTCTTC,CAISPHRDGGYNEQFF
many,TRBJ2-5,TRBV6-5,NA,15,TGTGCCAGCAGTTATCCGAGGGGGGGCGCGGAGACCCAGTACTTC,CASSYPRGGAETQYF
many,TRBJ2-2,TRBV7-3,NA,14,TGTGCCAGCAGCACCCAGGGTGGCACCGGGGAGCTGTTTTTT,CASSTQGGTGELFF
many,TRBJ2-2,TRBV28,NA,11,TGTGCCAGCAGCCTGTCCGGGGAGCTGTTTTTT,CASSLSGELFF